What follows is one TCR beta chain and its context. The V gene's germline CDR1 is SGHNT and CDR2 YYREEE (reference sequence). The CDR3 consists of 15 residues. Trimming cost V 4 bases and J 2 bases; bases outside gene matches: 8. This specimen belongs to a study of blood T cell repertoires in COVID-19. Study overall: The United States, Italy and Spain provided the acute and convalescent COVID-19 samples. T cells, B-cell-depleted T cells, or PBMCs supplied cDNA or gDNA.

In the original analysis: Nucleated cell counts were estimated from reference gene primer amplification. This table comes from immunoSEQ multiplex PCR, and its TCRdb copy is limited to in-frame clones, with some not included. V and J calls and clone size follow that table, whereas D and trimming were derived from the DNA. This table holds about 200,000 clones, roughly 91% found once. Sequenced sample: peripheral blood. V is TRBV5-4 and J is TRBJ2-7; TRBD1 matches 8 bases. The clonotype comes from a human donor in a cohort sampled during active COVID-19. CDR3 nucleotides: TGTGCCAGCAGCCTCGGAATACAGGGGGCCTACGAGCAGTACTTC. It is translated as CASSLGIQGAYEQYF.